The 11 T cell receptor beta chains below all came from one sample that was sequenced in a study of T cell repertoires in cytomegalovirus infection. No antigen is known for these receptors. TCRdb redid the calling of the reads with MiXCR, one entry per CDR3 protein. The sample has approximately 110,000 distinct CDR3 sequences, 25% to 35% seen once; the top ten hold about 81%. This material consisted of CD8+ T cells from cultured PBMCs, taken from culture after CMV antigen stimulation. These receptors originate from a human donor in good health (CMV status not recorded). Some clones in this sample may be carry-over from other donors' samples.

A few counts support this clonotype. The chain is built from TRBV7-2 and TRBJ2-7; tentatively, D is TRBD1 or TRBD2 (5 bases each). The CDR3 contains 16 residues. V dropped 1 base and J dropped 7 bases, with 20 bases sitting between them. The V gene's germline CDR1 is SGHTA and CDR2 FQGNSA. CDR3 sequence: CASSLVIGTGASEQYF. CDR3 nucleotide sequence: TGTGCCAGCAGCTTAGTTATTGGGACCGGGGCGTCTGAGCAGTACTTC.

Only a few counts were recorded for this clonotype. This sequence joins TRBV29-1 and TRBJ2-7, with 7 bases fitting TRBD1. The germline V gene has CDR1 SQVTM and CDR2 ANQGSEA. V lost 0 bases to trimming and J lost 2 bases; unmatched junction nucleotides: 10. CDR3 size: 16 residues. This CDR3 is CSVEDPLTGQPYEQYF. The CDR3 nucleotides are TGCAGCGTTGAAGATCCCCTGACGGGACAGCCCTACGAGCAGTACTTC.

The CDR3 here is CASSFQSGGPETQYF. CDR3 coding DNA: TGTGCCAGCAGTTTTCAGAGCGGGGGCCCGGAGACCCAGTACTTC. V is TRBV28 and J is TRBJ2-5; 8 bases match TRBD2. CDR1 and CDR2 from the germline V gene are MDHEN and SYDVKM. The V and J ends lost 3 bases and 5 bases, in that order; junction bases with no gene match: 8. CDR3 length: 15 residues.

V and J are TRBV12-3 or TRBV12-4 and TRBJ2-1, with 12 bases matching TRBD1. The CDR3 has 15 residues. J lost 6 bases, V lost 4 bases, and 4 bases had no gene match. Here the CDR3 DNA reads TGTGCCAGCAGTTCCGGGACAGGGGGCCTCAATGAGCAGTTCTTC. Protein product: CASSSGTGGLNEQFF.

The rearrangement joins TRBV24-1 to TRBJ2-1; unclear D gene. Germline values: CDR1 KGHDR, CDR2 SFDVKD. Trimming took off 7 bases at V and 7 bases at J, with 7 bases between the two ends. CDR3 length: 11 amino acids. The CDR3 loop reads CATSAENEQFF. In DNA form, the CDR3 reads TGTGCCACCAGCGCTGAGAATGAGCAGTTCTTC.

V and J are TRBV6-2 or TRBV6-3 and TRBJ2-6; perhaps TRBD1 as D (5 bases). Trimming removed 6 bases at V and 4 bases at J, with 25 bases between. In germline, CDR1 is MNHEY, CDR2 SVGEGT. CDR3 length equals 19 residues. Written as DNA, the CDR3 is TGTGCCAGCAGCAAGTGGGCCTCAATAGGGGTAACAGGGGCCAACGTCCTGACTTTC. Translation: CASSKWASIGVTGANVLTF.

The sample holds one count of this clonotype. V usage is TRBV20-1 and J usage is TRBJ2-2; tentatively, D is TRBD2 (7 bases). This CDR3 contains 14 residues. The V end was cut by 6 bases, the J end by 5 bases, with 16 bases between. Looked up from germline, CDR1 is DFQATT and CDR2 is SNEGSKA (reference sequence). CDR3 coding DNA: TGCAGTGCCGGGGGGCCAGGGAGGACCGGGGAGCTGTTTTTT. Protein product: CSAGGPGRTGELFF.

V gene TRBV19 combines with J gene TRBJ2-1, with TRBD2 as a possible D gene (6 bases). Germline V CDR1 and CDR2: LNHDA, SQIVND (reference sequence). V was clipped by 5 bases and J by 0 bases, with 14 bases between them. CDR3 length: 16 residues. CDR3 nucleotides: TGTGCCAGTAGTCTCCGGGACGGGAGCTCCTACAATGAGCAGTTCTTC. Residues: CASSLRDGSSYNEQFF.

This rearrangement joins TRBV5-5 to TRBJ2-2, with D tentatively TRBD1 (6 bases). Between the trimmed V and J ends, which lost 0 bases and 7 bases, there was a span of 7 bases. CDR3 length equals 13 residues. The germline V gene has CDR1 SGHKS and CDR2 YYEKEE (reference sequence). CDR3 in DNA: TGTGCCAGCAGCTTGGGGGGGCACGGGGAGCTGTTTTTT. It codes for CASSLGGHGELFF.

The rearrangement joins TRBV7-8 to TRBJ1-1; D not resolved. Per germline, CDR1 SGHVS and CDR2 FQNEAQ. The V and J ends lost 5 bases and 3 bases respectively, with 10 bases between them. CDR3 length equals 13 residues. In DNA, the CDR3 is TGTGCCAGCAGCCCCTCGGGCCACACTGAAGCTTTCTTT. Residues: CASSPSGHTEAFF.

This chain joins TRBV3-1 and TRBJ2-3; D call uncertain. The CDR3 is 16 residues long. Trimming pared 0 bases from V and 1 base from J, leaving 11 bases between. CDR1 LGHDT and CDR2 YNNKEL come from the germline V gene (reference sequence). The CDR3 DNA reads TGTGCCAGCAGCCAAGATCAAGGGCTAGGCACAGATACGCAGTATTTT. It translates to CASSQDQGLGTDTQYF.